What follows is one T cell receptor beta chain and its context. Its antigen is unidentified. Sorted populations all had greater than 95% purity. The record originates from a study of beta chain features in type 1 diabetes. On the study more broadly: In all, some 110 million sorted cells from all samples were analyzed. Study observations and caveats: There was a moderate but significant shortening of TCRB CDR3s in all four CD4+ subsets of Type 1 diabetes patients.

The V end was cut by 1 base, the J end by 9 bases, with 5 bases between. Germline V gives CDR1 SGHRS, CDR2 YFSETQ. The CDR3 runs 11 residues. Expressed TCRB transcripts were sequenced because the isolated RNA had all been reverse transcribed beforehand. The method was immunoSEQ multiplex PCR; TCRdb's version includes in-frame clones alone and lacks a portion of them. The top ten clones hold roughly 0.038% of a sample with 350,000 to 450,000 clones, approximately 15% of them seen once. The source is a man younger than 45 in good health. Material: naive CD4+ T cells from blood. The rearrangement joins TRBV5-1 to TRBJ2-1, with D unclear. CDR3 sequence (DNA): TGCGCCAGCAGCTTGAATATTGAGCAGTTCTTC. Its protein product is CASSLNIEQFF.